The 7 T cell receptor beta chains reported below all come from one sample, sequenced in a study of response to subunit inactivated influenza vaccine. TCRdb re-called the RT-PCR reads with MiXCR, one entry per CDR3 protein. The repertoire holds under 850,000 distinct CDR3 sequences, with around 18% as singletons. Sequenced here: PBMCs from blood, sampled 4 to 6 days after vaccination. The origin of the receptors is a man aged 50 to 60 who received an inactivated influenza vaccine.

This sequence joins TRBV20-1 and TRBJ2-5; 9 nucleotides match TRBD2. CDR1 and CDR2 from the germline V gene are DFQATT and SNEGSKA (reference sequence). The CDR3 extends over 14 amino acids. The CDR3 loop is CSKRLAEKQETQYF. The CDR3 nucleotides are TGCTCGAAAAGACTAGCGGAAAAACAAGAGACCCAGTACTTC.

The rearrangement joins TRBV7-2 to TRBJ1-1, with D possibly TRBD1 on 5 matching bases. This CDR3 contains 12 residues. Germline V gene sequence: CDR1 SGHTA, CDR2 FQGNSA. Trimming took off 4 bases at V and 3 bases at J, with 6 bases between the two ends. The CDR3 spells CASSSGYTEAFF. The CDR3 nucleotides read TGTGCCAGCAGCTCAGGGTACACTGAAGCTTTCTTT.

This chain joins TRBV5-1 and TRBJ2-7; either TRBD1 or TRBD2 may supply D (5 bases each). Germline V lookup: CDR1 SGHRS, CDR2 YFSETQ. V lost 2 bases and J 3 bases, leaving 24 bases between the germline ends. CDR3 length: 18 amino acids. CDR3 amino acids: CASSFGFRDRSPFYEQYF. As DNA, the CDR3 is TGCGCCAGCAGCTTCGGTTTCAGGGACCGTAGCCCCTTCTACGAGCAGTACTTC.

This clonotype has at least ten counts. The chain links TRBV5-6 to TRBJ2-5; the D is unclear. Trimming shortened V by 0 bases and J by 0 bases, and 12 bases separated the two germline ends. CDR3 length equals 16 residues. Germline V gene sequence: CDR1 SGHDT, CDR2 YYEEEE. The CDR3 DNA reads as TGTGCCAGCAGCTTGGTTGAACTCCAGTACCAAGAGACCCAGTACTTC. Protein product: CASSLVELQYQETQYF.

This clonotype was counted a few times. The gene calls are TRBV7-2 and TRBJ1-2; D is perhaps TRBD1 (6 bases). This CDR3 has 14 amino acids. Germline CDR1 SGHTA, CDR2 FQGNSA. V lost 5 bases, J lost 0 bases, and 10 bases lay in between. The CDR3, as DNA: TGTGCCAGCAGCGACAGGAATACTAACTATGGCTACACCTTC. It translates to CASSDRNTNYGYTF.

The chain employs TRBV28 and TRBJ2-1; 8 bases align to TRBD2. V dropped 6 bases and J dropped 2; count of bases not matched to a gene: 6. The germline V gene has CDR1 MDHEN and CDR2 SYDVKM. The CDR3 has 15 residues. DNA for the CDR3: TGTGCCAGCAGGGGTGAAGCGGGAGCCTACAATGAGCAGTTCTTC. It yields the protein CASRGEAGAYNEQFF.

This sequence joins TRBV24-1 and TRBJ2-3; D gene uncertain. Germline V gives CDR1 KGHDR, CDR2 SFDVKD. This CDR3 contains 14 residues. Trimming left V 6 bases short and J 8 bases short, with 17 bases between. CDR3 protein: CATSHVSTFRTQYF. CDR3 nucleotides: TGTGCCACCAGTCACGTCTCCACCTTCCGTACGCAGTATTTT.